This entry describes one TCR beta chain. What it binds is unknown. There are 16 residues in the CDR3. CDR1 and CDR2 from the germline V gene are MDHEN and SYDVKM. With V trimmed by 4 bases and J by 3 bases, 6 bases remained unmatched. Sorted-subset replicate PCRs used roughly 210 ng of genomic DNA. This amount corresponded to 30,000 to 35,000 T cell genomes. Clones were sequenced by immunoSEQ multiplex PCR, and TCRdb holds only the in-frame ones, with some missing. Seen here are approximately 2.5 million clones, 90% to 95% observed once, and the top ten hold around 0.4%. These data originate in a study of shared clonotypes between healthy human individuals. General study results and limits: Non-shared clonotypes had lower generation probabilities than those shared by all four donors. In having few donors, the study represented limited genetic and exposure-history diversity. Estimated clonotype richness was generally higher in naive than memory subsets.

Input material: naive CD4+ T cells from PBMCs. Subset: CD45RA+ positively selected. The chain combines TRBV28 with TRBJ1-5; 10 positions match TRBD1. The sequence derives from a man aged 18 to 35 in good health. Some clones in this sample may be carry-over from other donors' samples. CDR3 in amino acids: CASSYPGQGPNQPQHF. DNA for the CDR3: TGTGCCAGCAGTTATCCGGGACAGGGGCCCAATCAGCCCCAGCATTTT.